Below are 2 T cell receptor beta chains sequenced from a single sample in a study of blood T cells in healthy people across ages. Sample-barcoded 5' priming and a J-beta primer mix drove a second PCR of roughly 6 to 12 cycles. TCRdb independently ran MiXCR on the 5' RACE reads; one entry per CDR3 protein. The sample has 2 million or so distinct CDR3 sequences, about 49% seen once. Material for sequencing was blood. The source of these receptors is a woman in her 40s in good health.

The gene calls are TRBV7-2 and TRBJ2-5; 8 bases map to TRBD1. The CDR3 runs 17 residues. Germline trimming cut 3 bases from V and 4 bases from J; bases unmatched to any gene: 13. In germline, CDR1 is SGHTA, CDR2 FQGNSA. This CDR3 is CASSLSGARGPRETQYF. CDR3 DNA: TGTGCCAGCAGCTTGTCCGGGGCCAGGGGGCCTAGAGAGACCCAGTACTTC. The variable domain in full, with the rest retrieved from reference TRBV7-2 and TRBJ2-5, is GAGVSQSPSNKVTEKGKDVELRCDPISGHTALYWYRQSLGQGLEFLIYFQGNSAPDKSGLPSDRFSAERTGGSVSTLTIQRTQQEDSAVYLCASSLSGARGPRETQYFGPGTRLLVL.

This clonotype occurred once. This sequence joins TRBV20-1 and TRBJ1-4, with D uncertain. This CDR3 contains 13 residues. From germline, CDR1 is DFQATT and CDR2 SNEGSKA (reference sequence). Trimming left V 5 bases short and J 3 bases short, with 10 bases between. The CDR3 DNA reads TGCAGTGCTGCCAACCTTCCTAATGAAAAACTGTTTTTT. Its translation: CSAANLPNEKLFF.